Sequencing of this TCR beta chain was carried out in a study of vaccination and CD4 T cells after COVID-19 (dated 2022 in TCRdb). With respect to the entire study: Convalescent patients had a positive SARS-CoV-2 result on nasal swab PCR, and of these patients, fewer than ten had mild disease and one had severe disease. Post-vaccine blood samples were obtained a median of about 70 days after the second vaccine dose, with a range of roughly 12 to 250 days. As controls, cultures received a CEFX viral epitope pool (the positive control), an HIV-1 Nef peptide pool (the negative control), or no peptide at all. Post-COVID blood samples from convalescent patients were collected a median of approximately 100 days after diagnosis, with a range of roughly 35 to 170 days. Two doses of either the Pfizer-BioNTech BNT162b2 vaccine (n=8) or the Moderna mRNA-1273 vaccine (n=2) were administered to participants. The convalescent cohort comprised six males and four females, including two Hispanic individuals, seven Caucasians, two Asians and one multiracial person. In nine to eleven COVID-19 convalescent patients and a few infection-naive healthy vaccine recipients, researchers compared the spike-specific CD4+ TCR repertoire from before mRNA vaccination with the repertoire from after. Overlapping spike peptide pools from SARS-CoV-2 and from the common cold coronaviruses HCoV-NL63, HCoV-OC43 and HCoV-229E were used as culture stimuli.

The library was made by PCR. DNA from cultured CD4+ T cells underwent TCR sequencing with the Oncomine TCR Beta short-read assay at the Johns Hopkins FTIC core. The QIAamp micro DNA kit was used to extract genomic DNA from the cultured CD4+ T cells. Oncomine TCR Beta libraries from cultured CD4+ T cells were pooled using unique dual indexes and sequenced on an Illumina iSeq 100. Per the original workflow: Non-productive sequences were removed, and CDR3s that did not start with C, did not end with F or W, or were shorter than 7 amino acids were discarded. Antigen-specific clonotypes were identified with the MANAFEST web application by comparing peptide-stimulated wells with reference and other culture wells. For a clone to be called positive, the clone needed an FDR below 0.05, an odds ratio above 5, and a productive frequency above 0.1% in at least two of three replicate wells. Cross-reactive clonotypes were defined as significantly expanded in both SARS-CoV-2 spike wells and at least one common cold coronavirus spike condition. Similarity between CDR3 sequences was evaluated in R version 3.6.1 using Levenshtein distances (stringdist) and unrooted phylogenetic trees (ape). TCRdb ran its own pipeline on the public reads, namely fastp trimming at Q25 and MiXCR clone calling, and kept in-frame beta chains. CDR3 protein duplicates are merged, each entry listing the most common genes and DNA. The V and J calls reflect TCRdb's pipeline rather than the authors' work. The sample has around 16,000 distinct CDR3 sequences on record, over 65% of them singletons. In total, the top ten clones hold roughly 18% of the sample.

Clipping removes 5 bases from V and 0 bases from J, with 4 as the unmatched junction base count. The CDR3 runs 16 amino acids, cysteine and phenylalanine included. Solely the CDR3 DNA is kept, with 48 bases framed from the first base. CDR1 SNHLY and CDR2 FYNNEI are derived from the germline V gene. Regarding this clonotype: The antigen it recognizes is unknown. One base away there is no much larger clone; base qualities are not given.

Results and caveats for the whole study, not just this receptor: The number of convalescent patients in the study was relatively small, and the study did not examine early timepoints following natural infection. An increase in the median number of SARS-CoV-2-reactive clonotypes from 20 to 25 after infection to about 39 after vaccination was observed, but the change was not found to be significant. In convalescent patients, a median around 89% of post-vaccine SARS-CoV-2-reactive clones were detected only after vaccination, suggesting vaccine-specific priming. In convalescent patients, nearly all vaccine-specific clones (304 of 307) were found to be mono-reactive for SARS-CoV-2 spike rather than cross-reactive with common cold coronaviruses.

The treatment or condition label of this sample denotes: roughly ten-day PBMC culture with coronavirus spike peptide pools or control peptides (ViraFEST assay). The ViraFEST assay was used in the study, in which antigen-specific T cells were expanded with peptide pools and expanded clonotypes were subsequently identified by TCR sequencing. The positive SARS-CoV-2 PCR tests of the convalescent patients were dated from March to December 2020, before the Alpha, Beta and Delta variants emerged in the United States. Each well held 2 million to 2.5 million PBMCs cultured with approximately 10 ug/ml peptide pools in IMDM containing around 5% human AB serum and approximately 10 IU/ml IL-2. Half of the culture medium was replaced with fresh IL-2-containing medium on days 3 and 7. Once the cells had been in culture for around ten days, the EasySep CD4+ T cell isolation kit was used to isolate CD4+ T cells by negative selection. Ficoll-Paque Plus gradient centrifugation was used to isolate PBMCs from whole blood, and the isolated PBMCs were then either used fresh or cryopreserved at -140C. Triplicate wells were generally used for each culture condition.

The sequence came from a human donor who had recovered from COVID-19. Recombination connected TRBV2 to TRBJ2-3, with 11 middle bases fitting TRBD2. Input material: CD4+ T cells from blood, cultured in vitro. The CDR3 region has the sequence CASSLSGRASTDTQYF. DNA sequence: TGTGCCAGCAGTCTTAGCGGGAGGGCGAGCACAGATACGCAGTATTTT.